The T cell receptor beta chain under discussion was sequenced for a study of cytomegalovirus exposure and HLA in healthy donors. Study results and limitations: The productive fraction for most TCR beta V segments was about 87% or about 30% in an earlier analysis.

Vbeta (60) and Jbeta (13) primers were used in the PCR. Produced via immunoSEQ multiplex PCR; TCRdb's table is partial and in-frame only. The repertoire holds 110,000 to 150,000 clones, around 77% seen once, with 4.5% to 6% in the top ten. Concerning this clone itself: Its target is not known.

The receptor was derived from a woman aged 45-60 years in good health and CMV-seronegative. The specimen was PBMCs.

CDR3 sequence: CASSTLGRMNTEAFF. The CDR3 region has the DNA TGCGCCAGCAGCACTCTAGGCAGAATGAACACTGAAGCTTTCTTT. The gene calls are TRBV4-1 and TRBJ1-1, with D uncertain. CDR1 is MGHRA and CDR2 is YSYEKL in the germline V gene. V was shortened by 5 bases and J by 0 bases, with 13 bases between the two germline ends. CDR3 size: 15 residues.